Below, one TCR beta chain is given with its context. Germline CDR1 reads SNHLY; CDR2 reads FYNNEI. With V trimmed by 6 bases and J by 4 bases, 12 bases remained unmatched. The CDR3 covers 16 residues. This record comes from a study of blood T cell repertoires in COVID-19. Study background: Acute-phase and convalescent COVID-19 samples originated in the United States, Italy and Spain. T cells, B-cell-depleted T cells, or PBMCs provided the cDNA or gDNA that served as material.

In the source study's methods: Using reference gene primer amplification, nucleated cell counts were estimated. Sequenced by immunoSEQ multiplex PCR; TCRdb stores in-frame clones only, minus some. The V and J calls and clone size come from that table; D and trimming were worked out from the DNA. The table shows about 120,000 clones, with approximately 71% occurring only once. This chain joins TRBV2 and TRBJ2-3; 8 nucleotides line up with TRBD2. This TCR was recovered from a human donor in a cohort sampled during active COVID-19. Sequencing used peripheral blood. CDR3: CASSDTAGGGPDTQYF. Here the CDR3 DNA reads TGTGCCAGCAGCGATACCGCGGGGGGAGGGCCAGATACGCAGTATTTT. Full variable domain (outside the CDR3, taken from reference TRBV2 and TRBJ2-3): EPEVTQTPSHQVTQMGQEVILRCVPISNHLYFYWYRQILGQKVEFLVSFYNNEISEKSEIFDDQFSVERPDGSNFTLKIRSTKLEDSAMYFCASSDTAGGGPDTQYFGPGTRLTVL.